A single sample is the source of the 18 T cell receptor beta chains below, sequenced in a study of T cell clonality in common variable immunodeficiency. Assay used: immunoSEQ multiplex PCR; TCRdb lists only in-frame clones, some missing. This sample has about 42,000 clones, each found more than once. The sequenced sample was peripheral blood mononuclear cells. These receptors were collected from a person aged 18 to 75 in good health.

This clone has a count of ten or more. The sequence runs out 3 residues before the end of the CDR3; the remainder is reconstructed from the germline J gene. The chain is built from TRBV10-3 and TRBJ2-7, with TRBD1 matching 7 bases. The CDR3 has 13 amino acids. The ends lost 5 bases at V and 4 bases at J; junction bases unmatched: 5. From germline, CDR1 is ENHRY and CDR2 SYGVKD. CDR3 DNA (partial): TGTGCCATCAGTTTCGACAGGGTGTACGAG. Its protein is CAISFDRVYE. The CDR3 in its entirety is CAISFDRVYEQYF.

This clone was observed at least ten times. The read stops 3 residues short of the end of the CDR3; the missing end is completed from the germline J gene. The gene calls are TRBV19 and TRBJ2-3; 9 bases line up with TRBD1. This CDR3 is built from 16 residues. Germline V gives CDR1 LNHDA, CDR2 SQIVND (reference sequence). The V gene end was trimmed by 7 bases and the J gene end by 4 bases; junction bases not matched to a gene: 12. The part of the CDR3 DNA that was read is TGTGCCAGTAATAGTAAGGGACAGGGCGCGGCAGATACG. Protein sequence: CASNSKGQGAADT. In full, the CDR3 is CASNSKGQGAADTQYF.

Many counts were recorded for this clone. The CDR3 end lies 3 residues beyond the end of the read and is filled in from the germline J gene. J is TRBJ1-2 and V is TRBV29-1; perhaps TRBD1 as D (6 bases). CDR3 length: 12 amino acids. Trimming pared 3 bases from V and 5 bases from J, leaving 10 bases between. The germline V gene has CDR1 SQVTM and CDR2 ANQGSEA. CDR3 loop: CSVDTGWYGYTF. The CDR3 bases that were read are TGCAGCGTTGACACAGGGTGGTATGGC.

The table lists this clone with a few counts. The CDR3 end falls 3 residues outside the read, so it is completed with the germline J gene. The gene calls are TRBV19 and TRBJ2-2; TRBD1 agrees at 8 bases. Germline V lookup: CDR1 LNHDA, CDR2 SQIVND (reference sequence). The length of the CDR3 is 16 residues. The part of the CDR3 DNA that was read is TGTGCCAGTAGTGTTTCCTCAGGGGGCGGGAATTCACCG. Translation: CASSVSSGGGNSP. The whole CDR3 protein is CASSVSSGGGNSPLFF.

This clone came up many times. The CDR3 end lies 3 residues beyond the end of the read and is filled in from the germline J gene. V usage is TRBV6-2 or TRBV6-3 and J usage is TRBJ1-2; TRBD1 matches at 8 bases. This CDR3 spans 15 amino acids. J gave up 0 bases and V 6 bases, and 6 bases lay outside the gene matches. Germline CDR1 reads MNHEY; CDR2 reads SVGEGT. CDR3 sequence reads: CASSPDRGANYGYTF. Partial CDR3 DNA: TGTGCCAGCAGCCCCGACAGGGGAGCTAACTATGGC.

This clone has ten or more counts. The CDR3 extends 3 residues past the end of the read, so its final part is completed from the germline J gene. The rearrangement links TRBV6-2 or TRBV6-3 to TRBJ1-6; a possible D gene is TRBD1 (5 bases). This CDR3 is built from 14 residues. The germline V gene encodes CDR1 MNHEY and CDR2 SVGEGT. The V and J ends lost 2 bases and 7 bases respectively, with 9 bases between them. The CDR3 spells CASSYKEGNSPLHF. CDR3 DNA (partial): TGTGCCAGCAGTTACAAGGAGGGGAATTCACCC.

This clone was counted ten times or more. CDR3 in amino acids: CSVGGNEQFF. CDR3 DNA, as far as it was read: TGCAGCGTTGGCGGCAATGAG. This chain joins TRBV29-1 and TRBJ2-1; D gene unclear. The CDR3 end falls 3 residues outside the read, so it is completed with the germline J gene. Trimming stripped 4 bases from V and 6 bases from J, with 4 bases between. Germline V gene sequence: CDR1 SQVTM, CDR2 ANQGSEA. The CDR3 is 10 amino acids.

This clone was found many times. The read halts 3 residues ahead of the CDR3 end, with the missing end drawn from the germline J gene. The chain uses TRBV20-1 and TRBJ2-7; 11 bases agree with TRBD2. The V gene's germline CDR1 is DFQATT and CDR2 SNEGSKA (reference sequence). The trim removed 0 bases at V and 1 base at J, leaving 11 bases unmatched. The CDR3 contains 18 residues. The CDR3 region is CSARDLLAGGLSSYEQYF. The part of the CDR3 DNA that was read is TGCAGTGCTAGAGATCTATTAGCGGGGGGGTTGTCTTCCTACGAG.

This clone was found a few times. At one boundary the junction diverges from the germline segment, which might be a read error. The CDR3 end falls 3 residues outside the read, so it is completed with the germline J gene. Additional DNA sequences in this sample encode the identical CDR3. This chain joins TRBV7-9 and TRBJ2-7, with 8 bases lining up with TRBD1. This CDR3 spans 13 amino acids. The germline V gene encodes CDR1 SEHNR and CDR2 FQNEAQ (reference sequence). The sequenced part of the CDR3 DNA is TGTTCCAGCAGTGTGGGACAGGCCTACGAG. Translation: CSSSVGQAYE. The complete CDR3 protein is CSSSVGQAYEQYF.

This clone was recorded many times. The read comes to an end 3 residues before the CDR3 does, leaving the germline J gene to fill in the end. The chain couples TRBV19 to TRBJ2-5; D is possibly TRBD2 (6 bases). This CDR3 is built from 14 residues. The V end was cut by 3 bases, the J end by 5 bases, with 13 bases between. Germline CDR1 LNHDA, CDR2 SQIVND (reference sequence). The sequenced CDR3 bases are TGTGCCAGTAGTATTGGCGGCGGGGCGGAGACC. It codes for CASSIGGGAET. The full CDR3 is CASSIGGGAETQYF.

In its sample, this clone was seen many times. The CDR3 end falls 3 residues outside the read, so it is completed with the germline J gene. This chain links TRBV4-1 with TRBJ1-4, with 10 bases that match TRBD1. From germline, CDR1 is MGHRA and CDR2 YSYEKL. This CDR3 comprises 15 residues. The trim removed 1 base at V and 5 bases at J, leaving 1 base unmatched. The sequenced CDR3 bases are TGCGCCAGCAGCCAAGGGACAGGGGGAAATGAAAAA. Translation gives CASSQGTGGNEK. The complete CDR3 protein is CASSQGTGGNEKLFF.

In this sample, this clone turned up many times. The read terminates 3 residues before the CDR3 end, so the remaining end is supplied by the germline J gene. V gene TRBV12-3 or TRBV12-4 combines with J gene TRBJ2-1; the D gene is possibly TRBD2 (7 bases). The CDR3 runs to 15 residues. Trimming removed 3 bases from V and 4 bases from J, with 13 bases in between. This CDR3 is CASSLGGGEYNEQFF. Incomplete CDR3 DNA: TGTGCCAGCAGTTTGGGCGGGGGCGAGTACAATGAG.

This clone was recorded at least ten times. The observed sequence ends 3 residues before the CDR3 terminus, with the missing tail filled in from the germline J gene. V is TRBV7-2 and J is TRBJ2-5; 13 nucleotides agree with TRBD2. Germline CDR1 reads SGHTA; CDR2 reads FQGNSA. The junction had 7 bases not matched to a gene; V was cut back by 0 bases and J by 3 bases. The CDR3 consists of 18 residues. The covered CDR3 bases are TGTGCCAGCAGCTTAGCACTAGCGGGGGGGTGGAGTGAAGAGACC. It codes for CASSLALAGGWSEET. The CDR3 in its entirety is CASSLALAGGWSEETQYF.

This clone has ten or more counts. The read falls 3 residues short of the CDR3 end, and the missing part is taken from the germline J gene. This chain connects TRBV19 to TRBJ2-2; D is ambiguous. V dropped 1 base and J dropped 7 bases, with 4 bases sitting between them. The CDR3 is 12 residues long. Germline CDR1 LNHDA, CDR2 SQIVND (reference sequence). The sequenced CDR3 bases are TGTGCCAGTAGTATAGTCTACGGGGAG. Protein sequence: CASSIVYGE. The entire CDR3 protein reads CASSIVYGELFF.

In its sample, this clone was seen a few times. The read stops 3 residues short of the end of the CDR3; the missing end is completed from the germline J gene. The chain carries TRBV6-1 and TRBJ1-1, with 8 bases matching TRBD1. CDR1 is MNHNS, CDR2 SASEGT, per germline. With V trimmed by 4 bases and J by 4 bases, 8 bases remained unmatched. The CDR3 is 15 amino acids. The CDR3: CASSVQGALGTEAFF. The DNA read from the CDR3 is TGTGCCAGCAGTGTTCAGGGGGCGCTGGGCACTGAA.

This clone came up many times. The CDR3 region is CASSENLREGETQYF. Partial CDR3 DNA: TGTGCCAGCAGTGAAAACTTGCGGGAGGGAGAGACC. V gene TRBV6-1 combines with J gene TRBJ2-5, with 9 bases that match TRBD2. From the germline J gene comes the end of the CDR3, since the read stops 3 residues before it. CDR3 length: 15 residues. V dropped 2 bases and J dropped 4; count of bases not matched to a gene: 5. Germline V gene data show CDR1 as MNHNS and CDR2 as SASEGT.

This clone was counted ten times or more. CDR3: CAWNPAGGFEQYF. CDR3 DNA, as far as it was read: TGTGCCTGGAATCCGGCAGGGGGTTTCGAG. The chain is built from TRBV30 and TRBJ2-7, with 7 bases that match TRBD1. The CDR3 end lies 3 residues beyond the end of the read and is filled in from the germline J gene. The V and J ends lost 4 bases and 6 bases, in that order; junction bases with no gene match: 9. This CDR3 contains 13 residues. CDR1 and CDR2 (germline): GTSNPN, SVGIG (reference sequence). Supplemented by reference TRBV30 and TRBJ2-7, the full variable domain reads SQTIHQWPATLVQPVGSPLSLECTVEGTSNPNLYWYRQAAGRGLQLLFYSVGIGQISSEVPQNLSASRPQDRQFILSSKKLLLSDSGFYLCAWNPAGGFEQYFGPGTRLTVT.

This clone was seen repeatedly, ten times or more. The CDR3 bases that were read are TGTGCCAGCAGCTTGGACAGGGGGACAGATACG. This codes for CASSLDRGTDT. The entire CDR3 protein is CASSLDRGTDTQYF. The chain employs TRBV7-9 and TRBJ2-3; TRBD1 matches at 10 bases. The sequenced fragment ends 3 residues before the CDR3 boundary, so the rest is inferred from the germline J gene. The CDR3 contains 14 residues. The V gene end was trimmed by 3 bases and the J gene end by 3 bases; junction bases not matched to a gene: 0. CDR1 is SEHNR, CDR2 FQNEAQ, per germline (reference sequence).